This TCR beta chain was captured by sequencing in a study of cytomegalovirus exposure and HLA in healthy donors. General study findings and limits: Only CMV serostatus was available as immune exposure information. Sequencing likely generated an artifact that appeared as a cluster of highly shared sequence variants.

About this clone: As yet, its antigen is unknown.

Primers included in the PCR were 60 Vbeta and 13 Jbeta primers. Profiling relied on immunoSEQ multiplex PCR, and the TCRdb table lists in-frame clones only, not all of them. The top ten clones hold 0.2% to 0.25% of a sample with approximately 250,000 clones, roughly 85% of them seen once. V shed 10 bases and J 0 bases; nucleotides not matched to a gene: 7. The CDR3 has 14 amino acids. In germline, CDR1 is ENHRY, CDR2 SYGVKD. The TCR was taken from a girl aged 2 to 10 in good health and CMV-seronegative. Specimen: PBMCs. The chain employs TRBV10-3 and TRBJ1-1, with 8 positions matching TRBD1. The CDR3 DNA reads TGTGCCAGCCGGGACAGGCAAATGAACACTGAAGCTTTCTTT. Translation gives CASRDRQMNTEAFF.